This TCR beta chain derives from a study of blood T cells in healthy people across ages. The second PCR ran about 6 to 12 cycles with a sample-barcoded 5' primer and J-beta primers. One entry per CDR3 protein, called by TCRdb with MiXCR from the 5' RACE reads. The data hold roughly 800,000 distinct CDR3 sequences, with about 36% observed a single time. PBMCs were isolated at a quantity of at least 7 million per sample. Trimming cost V 2 bases and J 4 bases; bases outside gene matches: 7. From germline, CDR1 is LGHDT and CDR2 YNNKEL (reference sequence). The CDR3 runs to 15 residues. The TCR originated in a man aged 18-30 years in good health. The gene calls are TRBV3-1 and TRBJ1-2; 7 bases match TRBD1. Sequencing was carried out using blood. DNA for the CDR3: TGTGCCAGCAGCCAACGTACAGGGGTTTTCTATGGCTACACCTTC. Its protein is CASSQRTGVFYGYTF.